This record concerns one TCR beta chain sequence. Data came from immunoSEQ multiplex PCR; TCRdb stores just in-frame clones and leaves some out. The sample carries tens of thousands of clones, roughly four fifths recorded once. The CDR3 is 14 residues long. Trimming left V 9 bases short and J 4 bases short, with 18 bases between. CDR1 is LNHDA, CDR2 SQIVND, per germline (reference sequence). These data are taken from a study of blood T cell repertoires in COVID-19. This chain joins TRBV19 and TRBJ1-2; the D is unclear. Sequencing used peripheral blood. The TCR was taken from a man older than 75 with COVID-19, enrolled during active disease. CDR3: CASTVGIIGYGYTF. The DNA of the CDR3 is TGTGCCAGCACCGTCGGGATCATCGGCTATGGCTACACCTTC.